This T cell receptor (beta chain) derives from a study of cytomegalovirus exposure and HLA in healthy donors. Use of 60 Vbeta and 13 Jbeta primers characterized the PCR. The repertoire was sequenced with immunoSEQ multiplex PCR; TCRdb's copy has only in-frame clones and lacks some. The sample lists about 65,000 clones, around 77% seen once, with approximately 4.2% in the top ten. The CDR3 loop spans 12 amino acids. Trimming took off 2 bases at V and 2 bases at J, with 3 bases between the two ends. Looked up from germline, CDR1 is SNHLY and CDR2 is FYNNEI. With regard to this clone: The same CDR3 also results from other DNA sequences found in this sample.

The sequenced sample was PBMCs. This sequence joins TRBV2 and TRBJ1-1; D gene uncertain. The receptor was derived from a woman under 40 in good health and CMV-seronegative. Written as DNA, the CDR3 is TGTGCCAGCAGTGAACAAAACACTGAAGCTTTCTTT. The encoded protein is CASSEQNTEAFF.